One TCR beta chain is described in this entry. The record originates from a study of shared clonotypes between healthy human individuals. Study as a whole: CD4 naive and memory got three plates each, CD8 naive two, CD8 memory one.

In the naive CD8 group, cells lacked CD45RO and were positively selected for CCR7, so terminally differentiated effector memory CD45RA+ cells were left out. HIV-negative, healthy adults without recent acute infections or vaccinations were the donors. Using immunoSEQ multiplex PCR, the repertoire was profiled, and TCRdb retains in-frame clones only, with some absent. The table records millions of clones, more than 85% of them present only once. V was trimmed by 0 bases and J by 4 bases, leaving 12 bases between them. Germline V gene lookup returns CDR1 MGHRA and CDR2 YSYEKL. This CDR3 comprises 15 residues.

The clonotype originates from a man between 18 and 35 years old in good health. Some clones in this sample may be carry-over from other donors' samples. Sequenced input: naive CD8+ T cells from PBMCs. The chain uses TRBV4-1 and TRBJ1-2; D not resolved. CDR3 bases: TGCGCCAGCAGCCAAGATCTTGGGGTTGTCTATGGCTACACCTTC. Its protein is CASSQDLGVVYGYTF.